This T cell receptor beta chain emerged from a study of cytomegalovirus exposure and HLA in healthy donors. Background on the study: Unique TCR beta sequences numbering about 100 million came from some 200 million T cells in an earlier analysis. Broader study findings: Data from an earlier analysis indicated that most TCR beta V segments were productive either about 87% or about 30% of the time. In a later analysis, at a false discovery rate of 0.05, about 16,000 TCR beta sequences matched HLA alleles. By a later analysis, the bulk of CMV-associated TCR beta chains appeared HLA-restricted.

CDR1 is SNHLY, CDR2 FYNNEI, per germline. Trimming cost V 3 bases and J 0 bases, with 8 bases left between them. The CDR3 contains 14 residues. Both 60 Vbeta primers and 13 Jbeta primers went into the PCR. Method: immunoSEQ multiplex PCR; TCRdb's copy keeps in-frame clones and lacks some. The sample yields tens of thousands of clones, 65% seen once. Comment on this clone: Its antigen is not identified.

This clonotype was sampled from a woman aged 45-59 years in good health and CMV-seropositive. The genes are TRBV2 and TRBJ1-1; weak D call: TRBD1 (6 bases). What was sequenced was PBMCs. The DNA of the CDR3 is TGTGCCAGCAGTGACGGACAGCTGAACACTGAAGCTTTCTTT. Protein: CASSDGQLNTEAFF.